Following are 23 T cell receptor beta chains from one sample sequenced in a study of blood T cells in healthy people across ages. With a J-beta primer mix and a sample-barcoded 5' primer, a second PCR ran about 7 to 12 cycles. Each CDR3 protein gets one entry after TCRdb re-called the 5' RACE reads with MiXCR. The sample has about 1.1 million distinct CDR3 sequences; roughly two fifths are singletons. Sequencing was performed on blood. These receptors were taken from a man between 18 and 35 years old in good health.

The chain carries TRBV5-1 and TRBJ2-7, with 9 nucleotides matching TRBD1. The CDR3 consists of 16 residues. The V and J ends lost 0 bases and 2 bases, in that order; junction bases with no gene match: 6. Looked up from germline, CDR1 is SGHRS and CDR2 is YFSETQ. CDR3 residues: CASSLDSGQGTYEQYF. The DNA for the CDR3 is TGCGCCAGCAGCTTGGACTCGGGACAGGGAACCTACGAGCAGTACTTC.

The CDR3 DNA reads TGCGCCAGCAGCCAAGATCGAGGGACAAGGCTGAGTGTTTCTGGAAACACCATATATTTT. Translated, it gives CASSQDRGTRLSVSGNTIYF. The V gene is TRBV4-3, the J gene TRBJ1-3; weak D call: TRBD1 (6 bases). Trimming shortened V by 0 bases and J by 1 base, and 22 bases separated the two germline ends. Looked up from germline, CDR1 is LGHNA and CDR2 is YSLEER. The CDR3 totals 20 residues.

This clonotype was picked up a small number of times. The rearrangement joins TRBV6-5 to TRBJ1-1; D is perhaps TRBD1 (6 bases). Per germline, CDR1 MNHEY and CDR2 SVGAGI. Trimming took off 8 bases at V and 1 base at J, with 20 bases between the two ends. The CDR3 sequence is 16 residues long. CDR3 in DNA: TGTGCCAGCGTTAGTAGTAGGGGGTCAGGGAACACTGAAGCTTTCTTT. Amino acid sequence: CASVSSRGSGNTEAFF.

This clonotype was counted between two and nine times. CDR3 amino acids: CASSFSWGTYNEQFF. CDR3 nucleotide sequence: TGTGCCAGCAGCTTTTCGTGGGGCACCTACAATGAGCAGTTCTTC. The chain links TRBV5-5 to TRBJ2-1, with D tentatively TRBD1 (5 bases). The CDR3 is 15 amino acids. V was clipped by 2 bases and J by 2 bases, with 11 bases between them. Germline CDR1 SGHKS, CDR2 YYEKEE (reference sequence).

The chain joins TRBV20-1 to TRBJ1-1; maybe TRBD1 (6 bases). Looked up from germline, CDR1 is DFQATT and CDR2 is SNEGSKA (reference sequence). This CDR3 is built from 12 residues. CDR3 nucleotides: TGCACCCCCAAGGAGGGGGGCACTGAAGCTTTCTTT. Protein sequence: CTPKEGGTEAFF.

J is TRBJ2-3 and V is TRBV7-3; 9 bases agree with TRBD2. The CDR3 sequence is 14 residues long. Per the germline V gene, CDR1 is SGHTA and CDR2 is FQGTGA. Unmatched junction bases numbered 5, after V lost 7 bases and J lost 3 bases. CDR3 in amino acids: CASNSGLATDTQYF. The CDR3 DNA sequence: TGTGCCAGCAATTCGGGACTAGCAACAGATACGCAGTATTTT.

A note on this clonotype: One end of the junction varies from germline; a read error may be responsible. The rearrangement uses TRBV14 and TRBJ1-1; D gene unclear. There are 16 residues in the CDR3. Germline V lookup: CDR1 SGHDN, CDR2 FVKESK. CDR3 DNA sequence: TGTGCTAGCAGCCAGGATATCCCGGCGGTGAACACTGAAGCTTTCTTT. It encodes CASSQDIPAVNTEAFF.

Comment on this clonotype: A read error may produce the germline difference seen at one junction end. V is TRBV6-2 or TRBV6-3 and J is TRBJ1-2; the D gene is possibly TRBD1 (5 bases). CDR1 is MNHEY and CDR2 is SVGEGT in the germline V gene. The CDR3 extends over 16 amino acids. As DNA, the CDR3 is TGTGCCGGCACCCCTATCGTCGACGGGGGTATCTATGGTTACACCTTC. Translation: CAGTPIVDGGIYGYTF.

This clonotype was seen only a few times. The gene calls are TRBV20-1 and TRBJ1-2, with a weak D call TRBD1 (5 bases). This CDR3 region has 13 residues. CDR1 and CDR2 (germline): DFQATT, SNEGSKA (reference sequence). Trimming left V 5 bases short and J 3 bases short, with 13 bases between. The CDR3 loop reads CSASETDYYGYTF. As DNA, the CDR3 is TGCAGTGCTTCAGAGACAGATTACTATGGCTACACCTTC.

Only a few counts were recorded for this clonotype. This chain joins TRBV5-5 and TRBJ1-1; no clear D gene. Germline CDR1 is SGHKS and CDR2 is YYEKEE (reference sequence). V was clipped by 2 bases and J by 1 base, with 12 bases between them. The CDR3 is 15 residues long. CDR3 amino acids: CASSLGSRSNTEAFF. The CDR3 coding sequence is TGTGCCAGCAGCTTAGGTAGCCGGTCGAACACTGAAGCTTTCTTT.

As to this clonotype: This clone may be a read error of a much larger clone one base away. The chain uses TRBV10-3 and TRBJ2-5, with D unclear. The last part of the DNA fits TRBJ2-7 better; the J call may be wrong. Germline CDR1 and CDR2: ENHRY and SYGVKD. The CDR3 runs to 12 residues. Written as DNA, the CDR3 is TGTGCCATCAGGGAAAGATCCTACGAGCAGTACTTC. This codes for CAIRERSYEQYF.

The chain is built from TRBV2 and TRBJ2-5; the D gene is possibly TRBD2 (7 bases). Judging by the DNA end, TRBJ2-1 fits better; the J call may be wrong. Germline CDR1 is SNHLY and CDR2 is FYNNEI. The CDR3 runs 13 residues. CDR3 sequence reads: CASIPGAGETQFF. The CDR3 nucleotides read TGTGCCAGCATTCCGGGGGCGGGAGAGACCCAGTTCTTC.

The chain is built from TRBV20-1 and TRBJ1-1; 8 positions match TRBD1. The CDR3 totals 14 residues. Germline CDR1 DFQATT, CDR2 SNEGSKA (reference sequence). J gave up 1 base and V 5 bases, and 6 bases lay outside the gene matches. The CDR3, as DNA: TGCAGTGCTTTTGAGGGACAGGCGAACACTGAAGCTTTCTTT. As protein: CSAFEGQANTEAFF.

The chain employs TRBV27 and TRBJ1-2; D might be TRBD1 (6 bases). This CDR3 is built from 15 residues. Trimming removed 5 bases from V and 4 bases from J, with 17 bases in between. The germline V gene has CDR1 MNHEY and CDR2 SMNVEV (reference sequence). The CDR3 sequence is CASSALGHNIYGYTF. CDR3 DNA sequence: TGTGCCAGCAGTGCGCTGGGACACAACATCTATGGCTACACCTTC.

This clonotype was detected only a few times. V gene TRBV7-2 combines with J gene TRBJ1-1; TRBD1 matches 8 bases. Germline CDR1 SGHTA, CDR2 FQGNSA. The CDR3 contains 15 residues. Trimming took 2 bases from V and 6 from J; bases not matched to a gene: 8. CDR3 bases: TGTGCCAGCAGCTTACGGTCAGGGGGCTTTTCTGAAGCTTTCTTT. It encodes CASSLRSGGFSEAFF. The whole variable domain, remainder taken from reference TRBV7-2 and TRBJ1-1, is GAGVSQSPSNKVTEKGKDVELRCDPISGHTALYWYRQSLGQGLEFLIYFQGNSAPDKSGLPSDRFSAERTGGSVSTLTIQRTQQEDSAVYLCASSLRSGGFSEAFFGQGTRLTVV.

This clonotype was counted once. The chain employs TRBV12-5 and TRBJ1-1; possible D gene TRBD1, 6 bases. This CDR3 region has 15 residues. With 2 bases removed from V and 3 bases from J, the gap between germline ends came to 13 bases. Looked up from germline, CDR1 is LGHNT and CDR2 is FRNRAP. CDR3 protein: CASGLYEGGDTEAFF. For the CDR3, the DNA is TGTGCTAGTGGTTTGTATGAAGGGGGGGACACTGAAGCTTTCTTT.

Remarks on this clonotype: The junction and the germline gene differ at one end; a read error may be behind it. J is TRBJ2-1 and V is TRBV3-1, with TRBD2 matching over 7 bases. Germline CDR1 reads LGHDT; CDR2 reads YNNKEL (reference sequence). CDR3 size: 15 residues. CDR3 sequence reads: CANSTAGRSYNEQFF. The CDR3 DNA reads TGTGCCAACAGCACAGCGGGGAGATCCTACAATGAGCAGTTCTTC.

As to this clonotype: This may be a read error, as it is one base from a much larger clone. The chain employs TRBV20-1 and TRBJ2-1, with 8 nucleotides matching TRBD2. CDR3 length equals 15 residues. The V gene end was trimmed by 6 bases and the J gene end by 2 bases; junction bases not matched to a gene: 9. CDR1 and CDR2 from the germline V gene are DFQATT and SNEGSKA (reference sequence). The CDR3 DNA reads TGCAGTGCCTCTGGAGCGGGGGCCGCCTACAATGAGCAGTTCTTC. Protein sequence: CSASGAGAAYNEQFF.

This clonotype occurred a few times. J is TRBJ1-1 and V is TRBV5-6; D unclear. Trimming removed 6 bases at V and 3 bases at J, with 18 bases between. This CDR3 is 15 amino acids long. Germline V gives CDR1 SGHDT, CDR2 YYEEEE. The CDR3 loop is CASIPSTQGHTEAFF. The DNA for the CDR3 is TGTGCCAGCATCCCCTCCACGCAAGGGCACACTGAAGCTTTCTTT.

This clonotype has just a few counts. The V call is TRBV7-6, the J call TRBJ1-1, with a possible D match to TRBD1 (5 bases). Germline CDR1 is SGHVS and CDR2 is FNYEAQ. The CDR3 is made up of 14 amino acids. The V gene lost 5 bases and the J gene lost 1 base, with 11 bases spanning the gap. The CDR3, as DNA: TGTGCCAGCAGCCCGGGACCTCAGAACACTGAAGCTTTCTTT. It is translated as CASSPGPQNTEAFF.

V is TRBV28 and J is TRBJ2-5, with 7 bases matching TRBD1. Trimming removed 5 bases from V and 1 base from J; junction bases left unmatched: 7. The germline V gene encodes CDR1 MDHEN and CDR2 SYDVKM. The CDR3 spans 15 residues. The CDR3 loop reads CASSPGQTFQETQYF. The CDR3 DNA is TGTGCCAGCAGTCCGGGACAGACTTTCCAAGAGACCCAGTACTTC.

The V and J genes are TRBV6-6 and TRBJ1-2; D perhaps matches TRBD1 (5 bases). The CDR3 is made up of 15 amino acids. The V and J ends lost 2 bases and 2 bases respectively, with 12 bases between them. CDR1 and CDR2 from the germline V gene are MNHNY and SVGAGI (reference sequence). CDR3 coding DNA: TGTGCCAGCAGTTACCCCAGTGAGGGGAACTATGGCTACACCTTC. As protein: CASSYPSEGNYGYTF.

Here the CDR3 reads CASSPEGDSYNEQYF. The CDR3, as DNA: TGTGCCAGCAGTCCGGAGGGGGATTCCTACAATGAGCAGTACTTC. The V call is TRBV6-5, the J call TRBJ2-1; D is perhaps TRBD1 or TRBD2 (6 bases each). The DNA matches TRBJ2-7 better at its end, which makes the J call doubtful. The germline CDR1 and CDR2 sequences are MNHEY and SVGAGI. This CDR3 has 15 residues.